These T cell receptor beta chains were read from a single sample in a study of B cell selection in AIRE deficiency. Data came from immunoSEQ multiplex PCR; TCRdb stores just in-frame clones and leaves some out. The data hold 20,000 to 25,000 clones, with 95% to 98% observed a single time. The sequencing input was conventional CD4+ T cells sorted from PBMCs. Receptor source: a human donor with AIRE deficiency. CDR3s include the opening cysteine and the closing phenylalanine or tryptophan. D genes are given only for firm matches. Clone sizes are given selectively: once, few, many, or a class where the clone is expanded.

TRBJ1-2 | TRBV6-5 | - | TRBD1 | CASSYRGQGAGGYTF | TGTGCCAGCAGTTACAGGGGACAGGGGGCAGGAGGCTACACCTTC
TRBJ2-1 | TRBV14 | - | - | CASSPTGGEQFF | TGTGCCAGCAGCCCGACAGGAGGTGAGCAGTTCTTC
TRBJ1-1 | TRBV5-1 | - | - | CASSSSGATEAFF | TGCGCCAGCAGCTCGTCGGGGGCCACTGAAGCTTTCTTT
TRBJ2-3 | TRBV10-1 | - | TRBD2 | CASSDGASGSVTDTQYF | TGCGCCAGCAGTGACGGGGCTAGCGGGAGCGTGACAGATACGCAGTATTTT
TRBJ2-7 | TRBV10-3 | - | TRBD2 | CAGRAGLAGDEQYF | TGTGCCGGGAGGGCGGGACTAGCGGGAGACGAGCAGTACTTC
TRBJ1-1 | TRBV25-1 | - | - | CASKRSGRGTEAFF | TGTGCCAGCAAGCGATCGGGTCGTGGCACTGAAGCTTTCTTT
TRBJ2-5 | TRBV10-3 | - | - | CAISEGAEETQYF | TGTGCCATCAGTGAAGGCGCGGAAGAGACCCAGTACTTC
TRBJ2-3 | TRBV11-3 | - | TRBD2 | CASSISGTSGSTDTQYF | TGTGCCAGCAGCATCTCCGGGACTAGCGGGAGCACAGATACGCAGTATTTT
TRBJ2-7 | TRBV6-1 | - | - | CASSLNYEQYF | TGTGCCAGCAGTCTTAACTACGAGCAGTACTTC
TRBJ2-5 | TRBV7-3 | - | - | CASSDPSISETQYF | TGTGCCAGCAGCGACCCTAGCATATCGGAGACCCAGTACTTC
TRBJ1-1 | TRBV15 | - | - | CATSRDRALRNTEAFF | TGTGCCACCAGCAGAGATCGGGCCCTAAGAAACACTGAAGCTTTCTTT
TRBJ2-1 | TRBV5-1 | - | TRBD1 | CASSRRLVTQGASYNEQFF | TGCGCCAGCAGCCGACGATTAGTTACTCAGGGGGCCTCCTACAATGAGCAGTTCTTC
TRBJ2-5 | TRBV14 | - | - | CASSRRGGPPQETQYF | TGTGCCAGCAGCCGGAGGGGGGGCCCCCCCCAAGAGACCCAGTACTTC
TRBJ2-3 | TRBV5-4 | - | TRBD1 | CASSPGQGPDTQYF | TGTGCCAGCAGCCCGGGACAGGGCCCCGATACGCAGTATTTT
TRBJ2-3 | TRBV7-3 | once | TRBD2 | CASSPDWRMREKEADTQYF | TGTGCCAGCAGCCCCGACTGGAGGATGCGGGAGAAAGAGGCAGATACGCAGTATTTT
TRBJ1-5 | TRBV4-2 | few | - | CASSQEVVGNQPQHF | TGTGCCAGCAGCCAAGAGGTGGTTGGCAATCAGCCCCAGCATTTT
TRBJ2-2 | TRBV30 | - | TRBD2 | CAWSVAGADTGELFF | TGTGCCTGGAGTGTAGCGGGGGCAGACACCGGGGAGCTGTTTTTT
TRBJ1-1 | TRBV19 | - | - | CATTNDLYTEAFF | TGTGCCACCACAAACGACCTATACACTGAAGCTTTCTTT
TRBJ2-3 | TRBV2 | - | TRBD1 | CASSDKGTATTDTQYF | TGTGCCAGCAGTGATAAGGGGACAGCGACTACAGATACGCAGTATTTT
TRBJ2-1 | TRBV5-5 | - | TRBD1 | CASRQTGQNNEQFF | TGTGCCAGCAGGCAAACGGGACAGAACAATGAGCAGTTCTTC
TRBJ1-5 | TRBV19 | once | - | CASSIRGDQPQHF | TGTGCCAGTAGTATCAGGGGCGATCAGCCCCAGCATTTT
TRBJ1-4 | TRBV7-2 | - | TRBD1 | CASSHRTTGGGFAKLFF | TGTGCCAGCAGCCACCGGACCACAGGGGGCGGGTTCGCAAAACTGTTTTTT
TRBJ1-1 | TRBV5-6 | once | - | CASSLGGNTEAFF | TGTGCCAGCAGCTTGGGAGGGAACACTGAAGCTTTCTTT
TRBJ2-1 | TRBV19 | - | TRBD2 | CASSLLSSGRACNEQFF | TGTGCCAGTAGTTTGCTCTCTAGCGGGAGGGCCTGCAATGAGCAGTTCTTC
TRBJ2-7 | TRBV2 | once | - | CASTTSFSDYEQYF | TGTGCCAGCACGACAAGTTTCTCGGACTACGAGCAGTACTTC
TRBJ1-3 | TRBV18 | - | - | CASSNSGNTIYF | TGTGCCAGCTCCAACAGCGGAAACACCATATATTTT
TRBJ2-2 | TRBV11-3 | few | - | CASSSDYSFSAGELFF | TGTGCCAGCAGCTCGGACTATTCGTTTTCGGCCGGGGAGCTGTTTTTT
TRBJ1-1 | TRBV4-1 | - | - | CASSLQEGAGVQNTEAFF | TGCGCCAGCAGCCTTCAGGAGGGTGCAGGGGTACAGAACACTGAAGCTTTCTTT